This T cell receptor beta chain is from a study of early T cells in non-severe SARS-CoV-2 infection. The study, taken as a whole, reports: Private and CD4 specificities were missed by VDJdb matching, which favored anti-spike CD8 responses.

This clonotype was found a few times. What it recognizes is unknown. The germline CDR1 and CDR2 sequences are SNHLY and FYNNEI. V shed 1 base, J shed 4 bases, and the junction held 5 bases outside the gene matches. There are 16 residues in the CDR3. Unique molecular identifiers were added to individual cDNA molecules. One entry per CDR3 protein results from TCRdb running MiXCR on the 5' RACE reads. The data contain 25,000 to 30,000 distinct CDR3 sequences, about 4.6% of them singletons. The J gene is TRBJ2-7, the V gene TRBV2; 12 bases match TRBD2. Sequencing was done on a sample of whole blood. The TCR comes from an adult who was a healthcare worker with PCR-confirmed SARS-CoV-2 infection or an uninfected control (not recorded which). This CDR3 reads CASSEDRLAGVYEQYF. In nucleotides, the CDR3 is TGTGCCAGCAGTGAAGATAGACTAGCGGGGGTTTACGAGCAGTACTTC. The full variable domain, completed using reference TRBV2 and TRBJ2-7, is EPEVTQTPSHQVTQMGQEVILRCVPISNHLYFYWYRQILGQKVEFLVSFYNNEISEKSEIFDDQFSVERPDGSNFTLKIRSTKLEDSAMYFCASSEDRLAGVYEQYFGPGTRLTVT.